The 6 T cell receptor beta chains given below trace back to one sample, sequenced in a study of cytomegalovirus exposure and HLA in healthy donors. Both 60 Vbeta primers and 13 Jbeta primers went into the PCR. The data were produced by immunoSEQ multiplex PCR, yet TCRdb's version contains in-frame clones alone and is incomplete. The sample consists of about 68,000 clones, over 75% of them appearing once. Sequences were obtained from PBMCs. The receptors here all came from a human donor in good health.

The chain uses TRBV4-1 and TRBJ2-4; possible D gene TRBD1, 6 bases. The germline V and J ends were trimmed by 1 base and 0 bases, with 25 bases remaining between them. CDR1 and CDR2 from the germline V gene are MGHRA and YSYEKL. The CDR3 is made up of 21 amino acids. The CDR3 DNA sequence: TGCGCCAGCAGCCAAGGCAGGGGACAATTCGAGGCGCAGCTAGCCAAAAACATTCAGTACTTC. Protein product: CASSQGRGQFEAQLAKNIQYF.

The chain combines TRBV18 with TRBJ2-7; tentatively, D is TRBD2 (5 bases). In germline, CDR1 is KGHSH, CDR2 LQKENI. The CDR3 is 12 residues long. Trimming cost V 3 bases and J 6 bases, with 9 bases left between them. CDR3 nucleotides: TGTGCCAGCTCACCCGGGGATAGCGAGCAGTACTTC. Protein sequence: CASSPGDSEQYF.

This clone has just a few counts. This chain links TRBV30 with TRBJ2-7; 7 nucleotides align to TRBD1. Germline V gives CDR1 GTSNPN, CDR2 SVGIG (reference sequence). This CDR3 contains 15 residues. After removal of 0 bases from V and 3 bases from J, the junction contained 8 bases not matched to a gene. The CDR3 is CAWSVGGSPFYEQYF. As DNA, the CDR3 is TGTGCCTGGAGTGTAGGGGGCAGCCCTTTCTACGAGCAGTACTTC.

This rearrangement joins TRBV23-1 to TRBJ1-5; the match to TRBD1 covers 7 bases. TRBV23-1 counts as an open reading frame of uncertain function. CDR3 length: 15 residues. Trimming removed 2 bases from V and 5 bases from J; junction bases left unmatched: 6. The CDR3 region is CASSQMVGGDQPQHF. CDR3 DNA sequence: TGCGCCAGCAGTCAAATGGTAGGGGGCGATCAGCCCCAGCATTTT.

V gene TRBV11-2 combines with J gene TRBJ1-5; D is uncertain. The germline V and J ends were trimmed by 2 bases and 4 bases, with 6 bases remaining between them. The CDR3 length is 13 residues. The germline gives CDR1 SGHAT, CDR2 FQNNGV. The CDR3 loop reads CASSLSMNQPQHF. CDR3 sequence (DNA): TGTGCCAGCAGCTTAAGCATGAATCAGCCCCAGCATTTT.

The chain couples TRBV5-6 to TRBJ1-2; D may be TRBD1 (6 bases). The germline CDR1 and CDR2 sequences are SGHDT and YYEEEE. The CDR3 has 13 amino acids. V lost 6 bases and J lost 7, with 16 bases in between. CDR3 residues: CASTQQGRCGYTF. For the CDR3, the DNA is TGTGCCAGCACCCAACAGGGACGTTGTGGCTACACCTTC.